This TCR beta chain stems from a study of Graves' ophthalmopathy and Graves' hyperthyroidism (dated by TCRdb to 2016 to 2018). As for the study more broadly: Peripheral blood was collected at initial diagnosis, before any treatment. To tell Graves' ophthalmopathy apart from Graves' hyperthyroidism, and to predict which patients would progress to ophthalmopathy, the study relied on TCR beta repertoire signatures. In total, 135 blood samples were TCR-sequenced: around 42 ophthalmopathy, 75 hyperthyroidism and about 17 hyperthyroidism-to-ophthalmopathy patients. To explore V-J signatures distinguishing ophthalmopathy from hyperthyroidism, a discovery set of 100 patients (more than 40 ophthalmopathy, roughly 56 stable hyperthyroidism) was enrolled. An independent validation cohort comprised some 19 hyperthyroidism patients and 15 to 17 patients who later progressed from hyperthyroidism to ophthalmopathy. T-cell repertoires of thyroid tissue and blood were compared in several hyperthyroidism patients. Following sample collection, hyperthyroidism patients were given methimazole at a starting dose of 30 mg daily, and ophthalmopathy patients were given high-dose intravenous methylprednisolone.

The sample holds many counts of this clonotype. Its antigen has not been determined. Base qualities are not provided; no much larger clone lies one nucleotide away. Ophthalmopathy patients had moderately to severely active disease, Clinical Activity Score of at least 3, NOSPECS grade of at least 4, and disease duration under 3 months. Patients with other autoimmune diseases, uncontrolled infections, pregnancy or lactation were excluded. Clinical symptoms, serum thyroxine, TRAb, thyroid ultrasound and orbital computed tomography formed the basis of the diagnosis. Ficoll-Paque density gradient centrifugation was used to isolate PBMCs from approximately 11 ml of fresh peripheral blood. Trizol reagent was used to extract the total RNA, and its quality was then checked on an Agilent 2100 Bioanalyzer. Via the germline V gene, CDR1 is SQVTM and CDR2 ANQGSEA. V was cut back by 5 bases and J by 0 bases, leaving a gap of 7 bases between them. Its CDR3 holds 12 amino acids, cysteine through phenylalanine. Solely the CDR3 DNA is kept, with 36 bases framed from the first base.

Study-level results and caveats: Among expanded thyroid clonotypes with frequency above 0.001, most also showed up in blood, which suggests that blood repertoires may reflect the thyroid immune response. In validation, the model predicted ophthalmopathy progression with more than 70% sensitivity and about 77% specificity; 12 predicted patients were CT-confirmed with GO in a median of 6.5 months. In cross-validation, the 13-signature model distinguished ophthalmopathy from stable hyperthyroidism with 87.88% sensitivity and 81.08% specificity, while in the test set the corresponding values were about 79% and 69%. Sample size was not statistically predetermined, and group allocation was not concealed from the investigators.

For repertoire sequencing, TCR beta CDR3 regions were amplified from RNA transcripts. The first round of RT-PCR was done with HTBI primers and the Qiagen OneStep RT-PCR kit, and was followed by a second round of multiplex PCR, then size selection and purification. Sequencing of the libraries was carried out on an Illumina HiSeq2000 in paired-end mode with 100 bp reads. Turning to the authors' computational methods: SOAPnuke was used to process the reads, throwing out any read that had adapters, had uncalled bases, had a mean Phred below 15, or lacked an exact constant-primer or identifier match. High-quality paired reads were merged with COPE v1.2.5. Each unique nucleotide sequence was defined as a clonotype, and clonotypes were aligned to IMGT TRB V, D and J references with MiTCR v1.1. The analysis was limited to V-J combinations with a frequency above 0.0001, which together covered roughly 99% of the repertoires. For each V-J combination, a TCR clonal expansion and chaos score was defined as F50 clonal expansion divided by the chaos observed in the TCRdist matrix. Welch's t-statistics and random forest were used to reduce features to over ten V-J combinations, which were fed into a naive Bayes classifier. The Morisita-Horn index was used to measure how similar the thyroid and blood repertoires were. TCRdb trimmed the raw reads at Q25, called clones with MiXCR and kept productive beta chains. Entries that share a CDR3 protein sequence are merged under the most common genes and DNA. The V and J calls were determined by TCRdb, not by the authors. The sample table contains 200,000 to 300,000 distinct CDR3 sequences; only one count was recorded for around 50% of them. The ten largest clones capture about 45% of the sample.

The chain joins TRBV29-1 to TRBJ1-1; 5 matching bases give a weak D call of TRBD1. This TCR was sampled from an adult man with Graves' ophthalmopathy. Sequencing was carried out using peripheral blood. At the DNA level, the sequence is TGCAGCGTTTCGACAGTGAACACTGAAGCTTTCTTT. Translated, this is CSVSTVNTEAFF.